The 9 T cell receptor beta chains below were found in one sample sequenced in a study of T cell responses to AZD1222 COVID-19 vaccine. Sequenced by immunoSEQ multiplex PCR; TCRdb stores in-frame clones only, minus some. The sample lists approximately 170,000 clones, more than 80% occurring once. Material: peripheral blood, obtained on day 0 of AZD1222 vaccination. These receptors originate from an adult in good health.

The chain is built from TRBV30 and TRBJ2-5, with TRBD2 identical over 11 bases. The V segment lost 0 bases and the J segment 2 bases; nucleotides outside the gene matches: 5. The V gene's germline CDR1 is GTSNPN and CDR2 SVGIG (reference sequence). The CDR3 totals 16 residues. CDR3 coding DNA: TGTGCCTGGAGTGTCTTTACTAGCGGGAGACAAGAGACCCAGTACTTC. Translated, it gives CAWSVFTSGRQETQYF.

V is TRBV15 and J is TRBJ2-2, with TRBD2 matching over 7 bases. Germline V gene data show CDR1 as LNHNV and CDR2 as YYDKDF (reference sequence). The junction had 12 bases not matched to a gene; V was cut back by 0 bases and J by 17 bases. The CDR3 has 14 amino acids. The CDR3 nucleotides read TGTGCCACCAGCAGAGATCGAATGCGGGGGACCGTATTTTTT. Amino acid sequence: CATSRDRMRGTVFF.

The chain recombines TRBV3-1 (or the pseudogene TRBV3-2) with TRBJ2-7; possibly TRBD1 for D (5 bases). V was pared by 4 bases and J by 6 bases, with 10 bases between. The CDR3 is 12 amino acids. CDR1 LGHDT and CDR2 YNNKEL come from the germline V gene (reference sequence). The CDR3 DNA reads TGTGCCAGCAGCCTTCGACAGTTCGAGCAGTACTTC. Translated, it gives CASSLRQFEQYF.

V gene TRBV4-1 combines with J gene TRBJ2-7, with 8 bases aligning to TRBD1. This CDR3 region has 15 residues. With 0 bases clipped from V and 4 bases from J, the junction kept 5 bases outside the gene matches. Germline loops: CDR1 MGHRA, CDR2 YSYEKL. The CDR3 protein is CASSQEDRVLYEQYF. The DNA of the CDR3 is TGCGCCAGCAGCCAAGAGGACAGGGTTTTGTACGAGCAGTACTTC.

J is TRBJ1-4 and V is TRBV2, with a tentative D call TRBD1 (5 bases). This CDR3 has 14 residues. Germline values: CDR1 SNHLY, CDR2 FYNNEI. Trimming shortened V by 6 bases and J by 4 bases, and 12 bases separated the two germline ends. The CDR3 nucleotides are TGTGCCAGCAGCCCGGGACGGCATAATGAAAAACTGTTTTTT. Translated: CASSPGRHNEKLFF.

This chain joins TRBV27 and TRBJ1-6; no reliable D call. CDR3 length equals 14 residues. Germline V gene lookup returns CDR1 MNHEY and CDR2 SMNVEV (reference sequence). Trimming cost V 1 base and J 14 bases, with 15 bases left between them. The CDR3 is CASSLYPIESTLHF. Here the CDR3 DNA reads TGTGCCAGCAGTTTATACCCCATAGAATCCACCCTCCACTTT.

This clone appeared once. The rearrangement links TRBV6-2 or TRBV6-3 to TRBJ2-3; tentatively, D is TRBD2 (5 bases). Per the germline V gene, CDR1 is MNHEY and CDR2 is SVGEGT. The V end lost 4 bases, the J end lost 4 bases, and 12 bases lay between the germline ends. The CDR3 totals 14 residues. In DNA form, the CDR3 reads TGTGCCAGCAGTTTGGATAGCGCCTCAGATACGCAGTATTTT. Its protein is CASSLDSASDTQYF.

J is TRBJ1-2 and V is TRBV5-1; a possible D gene is TRBD1 (5 bases). Germline CDR1 and CDR2: SGHRS and YFSETQ. Trimming took off 5 bases at V and 1 base at J, with 12 bases between the two ends. The CDR3 is made up of 14 amino acids. The CDR3 DNA reads TGCGCCAGCAGGCGGACACAGGATAACTATGGCTACACCTTC. This codes for CASRRTQDNYGYTF. Full variable domain (outside the CDR3, taken from reference TRBV5-1 and TRBJ1-2): KAGVTQTPRYLIKTRGQQVTLSCSPISGHRSVSWYQQTPGQGLQFLFEYFSETQRNKGNFPGRFSGRQFSNSRSEMNVSTLELGDSALYLCASRRTQDNYGYTFGSGTRLTVV.

The rearrangement links TRBV19 to TRBJ2-1; 15 nucleotides align to TRBD2. The CDR3 covers 16 residues. In germline, CDR1 is LNHDA, CDR2 SQIVND (reference sequence). Losses at the gene ends were 4 bases for V and 12 bases for J; bases not matched to a gene: 10. The CDR3 protein is CASSKGTSGGRLGQFF. The CDR3 DNA sequence: TGTGCCAGTAGTAAAGGGACTAGCGGGGGGCGGCTGGGGCAGTTCTTC.